The 9 T cell receptor beta chains in this list originate from one sample, sequenced in a study of shared clonotypes between healthy human individuals. Method: immunoSEQ multiplex PCR; TCRdb's copy keeps in-frame clones and lacks some. The sample consists of fewer than 650,000 clones, roughly 72% of them appearing once. The sample was PBMCs. Receptor source: a woman in her thirties or forties in good health. Some clones in this sample may be carry-over from other donors' samples.

Turning to this clone: This likely traces to a read error, being one base from a far larger clone. The rearrangement links TRBV7-9 to TRBJ2-3; 7 bases agree with TRBD2. The germline gives CDR1 SEHNR, CDR2 FQNEAQ (reference sequence). CDR3 length equals 14 residues. The CDR3 coding sequence is TGTGCCGGCAGCTCTAGCGGCTCCACAGATACGCAGTATTTT. Its translation is CAGSSSGSTDTQYF.

CDR3 nucleotides: TGTGCCAGCAGCTTCAGTACCGATACCGGGGAGCTGTTTTTT. It is translated as CASSFSTDTGELFF. The chain combines TRBV7-3 with TRBJ2-2; no clear D. The length of the CDR3 is 14 residues. V gave up 3 bases and J gave up 5 bases, with 10 bases separating them. Looked up from germline, CDR1 is SGHTA and CDR2 is FQGTGA.

J is TRBJ2-1 and V is TRBV27, with 7 bases matching TRBD2. This CDR3 has 16 amino acids. The V segment lost 2 bases and the J segment 5 bases; nucleotides outside the gene matches: 9. Germline V gene lookup returns CDR1 MNHEY and CDR2 SMNVEV (reference sequence). The CDR3 DNA sequence: TGTGCCAGCAGTTTAGGTCCGGGGAGGGTCCACAATGAGCAGTTCTTC. This encodes CASSLGPGRVHNEQFF.

This chain connects TRBV4-2 to TRBJ2-6; unclear D gene. The CDR3 covers 15 residues. Germline values: CDR1 LGHNA, CDR2 YNFKEQ. The V gene lost 5 bases and the J gene lost 0 bases, with 8 bases spanning the gap. The CDR3 region is CASSLDGSGANVLTF. The DNA for the CDR3 is TGTGCCAGCAGCTTGGATGGCTCTGGGGCCAACGTCCTGACTTTC.

The chain links TRBV11-2 to TRBJ2-6; no firm D call. The ends were cut back, 1 base at V and 2 bases at J, with 15 bases in the middle. The CDR3 runs to 18 residues. Per germline, CDR1 SGHAT and CDR2 FQNNGV. CDR3 coding DNA: TGTGCCAGCAGCTTAGGTAGAGTCGGTTGGCCTGGGGCCAACGTCCTGACTTTC. It codes for CASSLGRVGWPGANVLTF.

The gene calls are TRBV27 and TRBJ1-2, with D uncertain. With 0 bases removed from V and 8 bases from J, the gap between germline ends came to 13 bases. The CDR3 runs to 14 residues. Germline V CDR1 and CDR2: MNHEY, SMNVEV (reference sequence). The CDR3 protein is CASSLSVQSSGYTF. In DNA form, the CDR3 reads TGTGCCAGCAGTTTATCGGTGCAGTCGAGCGGCTACACCTTC.

A remark on this clone: At one boundary the junction diverges from the germline segment, which might be a read error. The gene calls are TRBV4-3 and TRBJ1-1, with 8 positions matching TRBD1. The CDR3 contains 14 residues. CDR1 and CDR2 from the germline V gene are LGHNA and YSLEER. The CDR3 region is CASSHPGQETGAFF. The CDR3 DNA reads as TGCGCCAGCAGCCATCCGGGACAGGAGACTGGAGCTTTCTTT.

This clone was seen at least ten times. The chain combines TRBV5-1 with TRBJ1-2, with D uncertain. The CDR3 extends over 13 amino acids. The germline gives CDR1 SGHRS, CDR2 YFSETQ. V lost 5 bases and J 2 bases, leaving 10 bases between the germline ends. Written as DNA, the CDR3 is TGCGCCAGCAGTCCGGACGGGAACTATGGCTACACCTTC. It specifies CASSPDGNYGYTF.

In this sample, this clone turned up once. The genes are TRBV7-9 and TRBJ2-5, with D perhaps matching TRBD2 (6 bases). Germline V CDR1 and CDR2: SEHNR, FQNEAQ (reference sequence). This CDR3 has 14 residues. V shed 5 bases and J shed 1 base, with 11 bases lying between them. In DNA, the CDR3 is TGTGCCAGCAGCCAGCAGCGGGCCCAAGAGACCCAGTACTTC. Protein sequence: CASSQQRAQETQYF.